Sequencing of this T cell receptor beta chain was carried out in a study of blood T cell repertoires in COVID-19. Germline V gene sequence: CDR1 LGHNA, CDR2 YNFKEQ. The CDR3 sequence is 16 residues long. J was trimmed by 4 bases and V by 0 bases; bases with no gene match: 7. Profiling relied on immunoSEQ multiplex PCR, and the TCRdb table lists in-frame clones only, not all of them. The sample contains 390,000 or so clones, around nine tenths of which appear only once. The TCR comes from a woman in her fifties or sixties who had recovered from COVID-19. This chain uses TRBV4-2 with TRBJ1-2; TRBD1 agrees at 8 bases. The sequencing sample was made of PBMCs or T cells enriched from blood (not recorded which). CDR3 region: CASSQDQGAQAYGYTF. The CDR3 DNA sequence: TGTGCCAGCAGCCAAGACCAGGGGGCGCAAGCCTATGGCTACACCTTC.